This T cell receptor (beta chain) was sequenced in a study of shared T cell receptors in the human thymus. Sequencing used immunoSEQ multiplex PCR; TCRdb keeps in-frame clones, though not all of them. Found here are roughly 660,000 clones, over 75% of them singletons; the top ten hold over 0.008%. Trimming took 5 bases from V and 0 from J; bases not matched to a gene: 6. Germline V gives CDR1 MNHEY, CDR2 SMNVEV (reference sequence). The CDR3 loop spans 15 amino acids. The same data also went into a second study, on human thymus T cells. From that second work: Healthy Finnish infants undergoing corrective surgery for congenital heart defects provided the donor material. Unrelated individuals were reported by related research to share highly overlapping thymic repertoires.

The V call is TRBV27, the J call TRBJ2-7; 8 bases map to TRBD2. Source material: thymocytes. The clonotype originates from a boy younger than two with a congenital heart defect. The CDR3 nucleotides read TGTGCCAGCAGTCTGGCGGGGGGAAGCTCCTACGAGCAGTACTTC. Residues: CASSLAGGSSYEQYF.